Each of the 6 T cell receptor beta chains below was sequenced from the same sample in a study of CD8 T cell repertoires and HIV-1 epitope variants. What these receptors recognize is not known. Sequenced by immunoSEQ multiplex PCR; TCRdb stores in-frame clones only, minus some. The sample carries roughly 4,900 clones, around three fifths recorded once. Sequences were obtained from cultured CD8+ T cells derived from PBMCs. The receptors come from a male donor with HIV.

V and J are TRBV13 and TRBJ2-2; D gene uncertain. Germline V gives CDR1 PRHDT, CDR2 FYEKMQ (reference sequence). The length of the CDR3 is 13 residues. Trimming left V 0 bases short and J 3 bases short, with 2 bases between. The CDR3 spells CASSLGDTGELFF. CDR3 in DNA: TGTGCCAGCAGCTTAGGGGACACCGGGGAGCTGTTTTTT.

V is TRBV4-1 and J is TRBJ2-2, with D possibly matching TRBD1 (8 bases). Germline V gives CDR1 MGHRA, CDR2 YSYEKL. V lost 3 bases, J lost 0 bases, and 20 bases lay in between. The CDR3 loop spans 19 amino acids. CDR3 residues: CASSHPGEGQAANTGELFF. CDR3 bases: TGCGCCAGCAGCCACCCCGGGGAGGGACAGGCCGCGAACACCGGGGAGCTGTTTTTT.

The table lists this clone with a few counts. J is TRBJ2-2 and V is TRBV6-1; D gene uncertain. The germline V gene has CDR1 MNHNS and CDR2 SASEGT. V lost 8 bases and J lost 7, with 20 bases in between. This CDR3 comprises 15 residues. CDR3 protein: CASDAGSWVGGELFF. CDR3 coding DNA: TGTGCCAGCGACGCCGGTAGCTGGGTGGGCGGGGAGCTGTTTTTT.

This chain connects TRBV19 to TRBJ1-5; D remains unclear. V lost 5 bases and J lost 2, with 13 bases in between. Per the germline V gene, CDR1 is LNHDA and CDR2 is SQIVND (reference sequence). This CDR3 is built from 15 residues. CDR3 sequence: CASSVGEWGNQPQHF. CDR3 in DNA: TGTGCCAGTAGTGTCGGGGAATGGGGCAATCAGCCCCAGCATTTT.

The chain recombines TRBV4-1 with TRBJ1-1; D not resolved. Trimming left V 0 bases short and J 0 bases short, with 14 bases between. Germline CDR1 is MGHRA and CDR2 is YSYEKL. This CDR3 has 17 residues. CDR3 coding DNA: TGCGCCAGCAGCCAAGACCCAGGAGAGTACATGAACACTGAAGCTTTCTTT. Its translation: CASSQDPGEYMNTEAFF.

The gene calls are TRBV14 and TRBJ1-2; D is unclear. Germline assignment: CDR1 SGHDN and CDR2 FVKESK. Trimming took off 2 bases at V and 5 bases at J, with 15 bases between the two ends. The CDR3 contains 15 residues. CDR3 sequence: CASSQNSRVRYGYTF. CDR3 coding DNA: TGTGCCAGCAGCCAAAACTCCCGGGTTAGGTATGGCTACACCTTC. Based on the CDR3 plus reference TRBV14 and TRBJ1-2, the full variable domain is EAGVTQFPSHSVIEKGQTVTLRCDPISGHDNLYWYRRVMGKEIKFLLHFVKESKQDESGMPNNRFLAERTGGTYSTLKVQPAELEDSGVYFCASSQNSRVRYGYTFGSGTRLTVV.